The 17 T cell receptor beta chains presented below share a single source sample, sequenced in a study of blood T cell repertoires in COVID-19. This table comes from immunoSEQ multiplex PCR, and its TCRdb copy is limited to in-frame clones, with some not included. Among some 120,000 clones listed, 85% were seen once. Sequenced: peripheral blood. These TCRs come from a human donor in a cohort sampled during active COVID-19.

CDR3 protein: CASSLDRGGGYTF. CDR3 sequence (DNA): TGTGCCAGCAGTCTTGACAGGGGAGGCGGCTACACCTTC. V and J are TRBV28 and TRBJ1-2; 8 nucleotides match TRBD1. The V and J ends lost 5 bases and 8 bases, in that order; junction bases with no gene match: 7. This CDR3 region has 13 residues. Per the germline V gene, CDR1 is MDHEN and CDR2 is SYDVKM.

The chain recombines TRBV7-3 with TRBJ2-2, with 10 bases matching TRBD1. From germline, CDR1 is SGHTA and CDR2 FQGTGA. The CDR3 runs 16 residues. The ends lost 4 bases at V and 3 bases at J; junction bases unmatched: 5. CDR3 DNA sequence: TGTGCCAGCAGCTCGGGACAGGGGCTATACACCGGGGAGCTGTTTTTT. Amino acid sequence: CASSSGQGLYTGELFF.

The chain uses TRBV5-6 and TRBJ2-2; the match to TRBD1 covers 11 bases. The CDR3 is 16 amino acids. Trimming removed 4 bases from V and 7 bases from J; junction bases left unmatched: 9. Germline CDR1 and CDR2: SGHDT and YYEEEE. The CDR3 DNA reads as TGTGCCAGCAGCATCTCGGACAGGGGGCGCGACGGGGAGCTGTTTTTT. Residues: CASSISDRGRDGELFF.

This clone was counted between two and nine times. The CDR3 loop is CAWMTPNGGEQYF. The DNA of the CDR3 is TGTGCCTGGATGACCCCTAACGGGGGGGAGCAGTACTTC. The rearrangement uses TRBV30 and TRBJ2-7, with TRBD2 matching 7 bases. CDR1 is GTSNPN and CDR2 is SVGIG in the germline V gene (reference sequence). The V gene end was trimmed by 4 bases and the J gene end by 7 bases; junction bases not matched to a gene: 10. The CDR3 consists of 13 residues.

CDR3 coding DNA: TGCGCCAGCAGCCCCGAGGCACGCCGCACAGATACGCAGTATTTT. Residues: CASSPEARRTDTQYF. The V gene is TRBV5-1, the J gene TRBJ2-3; D gene uncertain. The CDR3 extends over 15 amino acids. Germline CDR1 and CDR2: SGHRS and YFSETQ. V dropped 4 bases and J dropped 1 base, with 13 bases sitting between them.

The gene calls are TRBV19 and TRBJ2-5; 8 nucleotides line up with TRBD1. This CDR3 has 15 amino acids. The V gene end was trimmed by 3 bases and the J gene end by 5 bases; junction bases not matched to a gene: 8. Looked up from germline, CDR1 is LNHDA and CDR2 is SQIVND (reference sequence). CDR3 loop: CASSINQGARETQYF. CDR3 DNA: TGTGCCAGTAGTATCAATCAGGGGGCCAGGGAGACCCAGTACTTC.

V usage is TRBV7-8 and J usage is TRBJ2-7, with 7 bases aligning to TRBD2. The CDR3 sequence is 14 residues long. Germline trimming cut 5 bases from V and 0 bases from J; bases unmatched to any gene: 4. CDR1 and CDR2 from the germline V gene are SGHVS and FQNEAQ. The chain's CDR3 is CASSPLAGSYEQYF. For the CDR3, the DNA is TGTGCCAGCAGCCCGTTAGCGGGCTCCTACGAGCAGTACTTC. The complete variable domain, with remaining parts taken from reference TRBV7-8 and TRBJ2-7, reads GAGVSQSPRYKVAKRGQDVALRCDPISGHVSLFWYQQALGQGPEFLTYFQNEAQLDKSGLPSDRFFAERPEGSVSTLKIQRTQQEDSAVYLCASSPLAGSYEQYFGPGTRLTVT.

The rearrangement uses TRBV7-2 and TRBJ2-3; D is ambiguous. The V gene lost 6 bases and the J gene lost 1 base, with 11 bases spanning the gap. The CDR3 contains 14 residues. CDR1 is SGHTA, CDR2 FQGNSA, per germline. This CDR3 reads CASSFRGGTDTQYF. The CDR3 nucleotides are TGTGCCAGCAGTTTCAGAGGTGGCACAGATACGCAGTATTTT.

The rearrangement links TRBV5-6 to TRBJ2-7, with TRBD2 as a possible D gene (5 bases). The length of the CDR3 is 14 residues. The germline CDR1 and CDR2 sequences are SGHDT and YYEEEE. The V end lost 0 bases, the J end lost 3 bases, and 10 bases lay between the germline ends. DNA of the CDR3: TGTGCCAGCAGCTTGGGGACTGCTTTCTACGAGCAGTACTTC. Protein product: CASSLGTAFYEQYF. Complete variable domain (other parts from reference TRBV5-6 and TRBJ2-7): DAGVTQSPTHLIKTRGQQVTLRCSPKSGHDTVSWYQQALGQGPQFIFQYYEEEERQRGNFPDRFSGHQFPNYSSELNVNALLLGDSALYLCASSLGTAFYEQYFGPGTRLTVT.

The rearrangement joins TRBV4-1 to TRBJ1-2, with no clear D. This CDR3 is built from 13 residues. Trimming removed 0 bases from V and 5 bases from J, with 7 bases in between. Germline assignment: CDR1 MGHRA and CDR2 YSYEKL. CDR3 loop: CASSQDRAYGYTF. The CDR3 nucleotides read TGCGCCAGCAGCCAAGATCGAGCATATGGCTACACCTTC.

The chain carries TRBV5-1 and TRBJ1-3; D unclear. CDR1 and CDR2 from the germline V gene are SGHRS and YFSETQ. The CDR3 loop spans 13 amino acids. The ends were cut back, 0 bases at V and 4 bases at J, with 5 bases in the middle. CDR3 in amino acids: CASSLGHGNTIYF. The CDR3 nucleotides read TGCGCCAGCAGCTTGGGGCACGGAAACACCATATATTTT.

The chain uses TRBV5-1 and TRBJ1-5, with 10 nucleotides matching TRBD1. CDR1 is SGHRS, CDR2 YFSETQ, per germline. The junction had 4 bases not matched to a gene; V was cut back by 4 bases and J by 6 bases. This CDR3 region has 14 residues. The CDR3 region has the DNA TGCGCCAGCAGCACCGGGACAGGGGTTCAGCCCCAGCATTTT. Its protein product is CASSTGTGVQPQHF.

The chain joins TRBV6-1 to TRBJ2-7, with D maybe TRBD1 (7 bases). CDR1 MNHNS and CDR2 SASEGT come from the germline V gene. Trimming removed 1 base at V and 4 bases at J, with 14 bases between. The CDR3 spans 15 residues. The CDR3 sequence: CASSEGGTAIYEQYV. In DNA, the CDR3 is TGTGCCAGCAGTGAAGGCGGGACAGCGATATACGAGCAGTACGTC.

The genes are TRBV3-1 (or the pseudogene TRBV3-2) and TRBJ1-2, with D possibly TRBD1 on 5 matching bases. The V gene's germline CDR1 is LGHDT and CDR2 YNNKEL (reference sequence). The CDR3 sequence is 16 residues long. Trimming took 4 bases from V and 6 from J, leaving 21 bases between them. CDR3 nucleotide sequence: TGTGCCAGCAGCCCTATTCTGCAGGGAAAAGTGGATGGCTACACCTTC. Its protein is CASSPILQGKVDGYTF.

This chain joins TRBV3-1 (or the pseudogene TRBV3-2) and TRBJ2-3, with 9 bases lining up with TRBD2. J was trimmed by 3 bases and V by 7 bases; bases with no gene match: 5. CDR1 is LGHDT, CDR2 YNNKEL, per germline (reference sequence). The CDR3 has 14 amino acids. In DNA form, the CDR3 reads TGTGCCAGCACCCAGACTAGCGGAACAGATACGCAGTATTTT. Its translation is CASTQTSGTDTQYF.

The V gene is TRBV6-2 or TRBV6-3, the J gene TRBJ2-1; D may be TRBD2 (5 bases). Trimming shortened V by 0 bases and J by 6 bases, and 6 bases separated the two germline ends. The CDR3 sequence is 13 residues long. Germline CDR1 reads MNHEY; CDR2 reads SVGEGT. CDR3 region: CASSYSLANEQFF. Here the CDR3 DNA reads TGTGCCAGCAGTTACTCGCTAGCCAATGAGCAGTTCTTC.

The chain joins TRBV19 to TRBJ2-1; D might be TRBD2 (6 bases). The ends were cut back, 6 bases at V and 9 bases at J, with 12 bases in the middle. Germline V CDR1 and CDR2: LNHDA, SQIVND (reference sequence). The CDR3 spans 12 residues. CDR3 protein: CASSRGGAEQFF. CDR3 nucleotides: TGTGCCAGTAGCCGGGGAGGAGCTGAGCAGTTCTTC.